The 21 T cell receptor beta chains below were found in one sample sequenced in a study of blood T cell repertoires in COVID-19. The table came from immunoSEQ multiplex PCR; TCRdb's copy has only in-frame clones and leaves some out. The sample shows about 190,000 clones, 84% of them seen only once. Sequenced sample: PBMCs or T cells enriched from blood (not recorded which). All receptors come from a woman in her thirties who had recovered from COVID-19.

The chain uses TRBV6-1 and TRBJ1-2; possible D gene TRBD1, 5 bases. The CDR3 length is 13 residues. Germline-derived CDR1 and CDR2 are MNHNS and SASEGT. The V gene lost 2 bases and the J gene lost 7 bases, with 11 bases spanning the gap. The CDR3 sequence is CASSELGGGGYTF. DNA for the CDR3: TGTGCCAGCAGTGAATTGGGGGGGGGTGGCTACACCTTC.

A few counts support this clone. The chain combines TRBV6-1 with TRBJ2-5, with TRBD2 matching 9 bases. V was pared by 2 bases and J by 5 bases, with 12 bases of the junction left unmatched. Germline V CDR1 and CDR2: MNHNS, SASEGT. The CDR3 spans 17 residues. CDR3 DNA sequence: TGTGCCAGCAGTGAAAGTATTAGCGGGGGCCTCGGGGAGACCCAGTACTTC. It codes for CASSESISGGLGETQYF.

This rearrangement joins TRBV28 to TRBJ1-4; no clear D gene. V was shortened by 2 bases and J by 0 bases, with 16 bases between the two germline ends. Germline V CDR1 and CDR2: MDHEN, SYDVKM. This CDR3 is 18 amino acids long. CDR3 in amino acids: CASSLLMGGGATNEKLFF. The CDR3 DNA sequence: TGTGCCAGCAGTTTACTAATGGGAGGAGGAGCAACTAATGAAAAACTGTTTTTT. The full variable domain, completed using reference TRBV28 and TRBJ1-4, is DVKVTQSSRYLVKRTGEKVFLECVQDMDHENMFWYRQDPGLGLRLIYFSYDVKMKEKGDIPEGYSVSREKKERFSLILESASTNQTSMYLCASSLLMGGGATNEKLFFGSGTQLSVL.

The chain links TRBV4-1 to TRBJ1-4; 9 bases line up with TRBD1. Germline trimming cut 8 bases from V and 4 bases from J; bases unmatched to any gene: 11. The CDR3 runs 16 residues. Looked up from germline, CDR1 is MGHRA and CDR2 is YSYEKL. The CDR3 DNA sequence: TGCGCCAGCCATACAAACCCGACAGGGGGTAATGAAAAACTGTTTTTT. Protein: CASHTNPTGGNEKLFF.

This clone was detected a few times. The rearrangement uses TRBV18 and TRBJ2-2; tentatively, D is TRBD1 (6 bases). The CDR3 spans 15 residues. Germline lookup yields CDR1 KGHSH and CDR2 LQKENI. V lost 8 bases, J lost 2 bases, and 15 bases lay in between. The CDR3, as DNA: TGTGCCAGCCTAGGGACACTCCCAAACACCGGGGAGCTGTTTTTT. Protein: CASLGTLPNTGELFF.

This chain uses TRBV19 with TRBJ1-2; D remains ambiguous. Germline V lookup: CDR1 LNHDA, CDR2 SQIVND (reference sequence). Deletions cut 3 bases from V and 3 bases from J, with 11 bases between. CDR3 length equals 14 residues. The CDR3 loop is CASSIQVFDYGYTF. DNA for the CDR3: TGTGCCAGTAGTATTCAGGTTTTCGACTATGGCTACACCTTC.

This clone was observed once. The chain couples TRBV20-1 to TRBJ2-3; D ambiguous. V lost 3 bases and J 0 bases, leaving 13 bases between the germline ends. This CDR3 spans 15 amino acids. CDR1 is DFQATT and CDR2 is SNEGSKA in the germline V gene (reference sequence). The CDR3 bases are TGCAGTGCTAGTTCTTCTATCCACAGCACAGATACGCAGTATTTT. As protein: CSASSSIHSTDTQYF.

V and J are TRBV19 and TRBJ1-2; D unclear. V lost 5 bases and J lost 0, with 13 bases in between. The CDR3 is made up of 15 amino acids. Per germline, CDR1 LNHDA and CDR2 SQIVND (reference sequence). CDR3 nucleotides: TGTGCCAGTAGTCCCGGGGAAAGGTCTAACTATGGCTACACCTTC. It specifies CASSPGERSNYGYTF. The full variable domain, in which reference TRBV19 and TRBJ1-2 provide the parts outside the CDR3, is DGGITQSPKYLFRKEGQNVTLSCEQNLNHDAMYWYRQDPGQGLRLIYYSQIVNDFQKGDIAEGYSVSREKKESFPLTVTSAQKNPTAFYLCASSPGERSNYGYTFGSGTRLTVV.

The genes are TRBV21-1 and TRBJ2-3; the DNA was not used to check the table's D call, TRBD1. TRBV21-1 counts as a pseudogene. This CDR3 is 17 amino acids long. The CDR3 sequence is CASSFNGDRISTDTQYF. DNA for the CDR3: TGTGCCAGCAGCTTCAACGGGGACAGAATTTCGACAGATACGCAGTATTTT.

V and J are TRBV1 and TRBJ1-3; the D call of TRBD1 is as the table states it, not checked on the DNA. TRBV1 is termed a pseudogene. CDR3 length equals 18 residues. This CDR3 reads CTSSQAQGHGLEGNTIYF. The CDR3 DNA reads as TGCACCAGCAGCCAAGCCCAGGGCCATGGGTTAGAAGGAAACACCATATATTTT.

The V call is TRBV5-1, the J call TRBJ2-1; 12 bases are a match to TRBD2. Germline loops: CDR1 SGHRS, CDR2 YFSETQ. The CDR3 is 20 residues long. Trimming at V came to 6 bases and at J to 3 bases, leaving 19 bases not matched to a gene. CDR3 nucleotide sequence: TGCGCCAGCAACATTGGGGGACGGACTAGCGGGGATTTGGGCTACAATGAGCAGTTCTTC. Translation: CASNIGGRTSGDLGYNEQFF.

In nucleotides, the CDR3 is TGTGCCAGCTCACCGGACAGGGGGTCTGGCTACACCTTC. This gives the protein CASSPDRGSGYTF. The V call is TRBV18, the J call TRBJ1-2; 10 bases map to TRBD1. The germline V gene has CDR1 KGHSH and CDR2 LQKENI. This CDR3 spans 13 amino acids. With 3 bases clipped from V and 7 bases from J, the junction kept 2 bases outside the gene matches.

The chain has TRBV7-9 and TRBJ2-7, with D maybe TRBD1 (6 bases). The CDR3 covers 16 residues. CDR1 is SEHNR, CDR2 FQNEAQ, per germline (reference sequence). Trimming took 5 bases from V and 2 from J, leaving 19 bases between them. CDR3 nucleotides: TGTGCCAGCAGCCCGGTACAGGTGGGGACACCCTACGAGCAGTACTTC. Translation gives CASSPVQVGTPYEQYF.

The chain carries TRBV5-1 and TRBJ2-7; TRBD2 aligns across 9 bases. Germline lookup yields CDR1 SGHRS and CDR2 YFSETQ. The CDR3 runs 15 residues. Germline trimming cut 0 bases from V and 0 bases from J; bases unmatched to any gene: 1. The CDR3 coding sequence is TGCGCCAGCAGCTTGGGACTAGCGGCCTCCTACGAGCAGTACTTC. Protein: CASSLGLAASYEQYF.

This chain connects TRBV19 to TRBJ2-1; 10 bases align to TRBD2. The CDR3 consists of 18 residues. The ends lost 6 bases at V and 8 bases at J; junction bases unmatched: 19. Germline V gene data show CDR1 as LNHDA and CDR2 as SQIVND (reference sequence). The CDR3 sequence: CASSYYLDTSGKSDEQFF. The DNA of the CDR3 is TGTGCCAGTAGCTATTATTTAGATACTAGCGGGAAATCTGATGAGCAGTTCTTC.

V is TRBV5-1 and J is TRBJ2-3; D remains unclear. V was clipped by 4 bases and J by 0 bases, with 12 bases between them. The CDR3 loop spans 15 amino acids. Germline lookup yields CDR1 SGHRS and CDR2 YFSETQ. The CDR3, as DNA: TGCGCCAGCAGCCCCCAGGCACCTAGCACAGATACGCAGTATTTT. Protein: CASSPQAPSTDTQYF.

The table lists this clone with a count of one. The V gene is TRBV7-3, the J gene TRBJ2-3; D remains unclear. Trimming removed 2 bases from V and 0 bases from J, with 12 bases in between. The germline CDR1 and CDR2 sequences are SGHTA and FQGTGA. This CDR3 is 16 amino acids long. The CDR3 DNA is TGTGCCAGCAGCTTACGTGGCAGAAGTAGCACAGATACGCAGTATTTT. It codes for CASSLRGRSSTDTQYF.

This chain joins TRBV19 and TRBJ1-2; TRBD1 matches 7 bases. Germline V gene lookup returns CDR1 LNHDA and CDR2 SQIVND (reference sequence). Trimming took 6 bases from V and 4 from J; bases not matched to a gene: 5. The CDR3 has 13 residues. In DNA form, the CDR3 reads TGTGCCAGTAGCCCACAGGGGTCCTATGGCTACACCTTC. The encoded protein is CASSPQGSYGYTF.

The chain combines TRBV5-1 with TRBJ1-4; no clear D. The CDR3 consists of 14 residues. The V gene's germline CDR1 is SGHRS and CDR2 YFSETQ. Between the trimmed V and J ends, which lost 4 bases and 7 bases, there was a span of 14 bases. The CDR3 sequence: CASSRSEGGEKLFF. The CDR3 bases are TGCGCCAGCAGCCGGTCGGAGGGAGGTGAAAAACTGTTTTTT.

This clone was seen just once. The chain uses TRBV18 and TRBJ2-3; 8 nucleotides line up with TRBD2. This CDR3 has 15 residues. CDR1 and CDR2 from the germline V gene are KGHSH and LQKENI. J gave up 2 bases and V 2 bases, and 3 bases lay outside the gene matches. DNA of the CDR3: TGTGCCAGCTCACCAGGCGGGAGGTACACAGATACGCAGTATTTT. Encoded protein: CASSPGGRYTDTQYF.

The chain combines TRBV19 with TRBJ2-7; 7 bases agree with TRBD1. The CDR3 runs to 14 residues. Germline V CDR1 and CDR2: LNHDA, SQIVND (reference sequence). J gave up 2 bases and V 5 bases, and 6 bases lay outside the gene matches. In DNA, the CDR3 is TGTGCCAGTAGTGGACCGACAGGGCCCTACGAGCAGTACGTC. Translated: CASSGPTGPYEQYV.